This is a list of T cell receptor beta chains from one sample in a study of T cell changes during pregnancy in multiple sclerosis. Generated by immunoSEQ multiplex PCR, the TCRdb table keeps only in-frame clones and is missing some. This table has tens of thousands of clones, around 90% appearing once. This sample comprised CD4+ T cells from peripheral blood mononuclear cells, obtained in the second trimester of pregnancy. These TCRs come from a female donor with multiple sclerosis, enrolled in a pregnancy study. The conserved cysteine and the conserved F or W are not part of the CDR3 here.

CDR3 protein: ASSLRGSGNQETQY; J gene: TRBJ2-5; V gene: TRBV7-6
CDR3 protein: ATSHRDRSYEQY; J gene: TRBJ2-7; V gene: TRBV15
CDR3 protein: ASNSPGFSYEQY; J gene: TRBJ2-7; V gene: TRBV2
CDR3 protein: ASSQVFPGGVGNTIY; J gene: TRBJ1-3; V gene: TRBV4-1
CDR3 protein: ASSLAGQGTIGAF; J gene: TRBJ1-1; V gene: TRBV7-8
CDR3 protein: ASVRRALSTDTQY; J gene: TRBJ2-3; V gene: TRBV7-2
CDR3 protein: ASSLGLEAYT; J gene: TRBJ1-2; V gene: TRBV7-9
CDR3 protein: ASSRDRGNYGYT; J gene: TRBJ1-2; V gene: TRBV7-2
CDR3 protein: ASSGGNRIDEQF; J gene: TRBJ2-1; V gene: TRBV2
CDR3 protein: ASSLVGVNTEAF; J gene: TRBJ1-1; V gene: TRBV5-4
CDR3 protein: ASRKRAMNTEAF; J gene: TRBJ1-1; V gene: TRBV19
CDR3 protein: ASSSGQEDEKLF; J gene: TRBJ1-4; V gene: TRBV6-1
CDR3 protein: ASSGAGNTGELF; J gene: TRBJ2-2; V gene: TRBV11-3
CDR3 protein: ASTSRTSGSLSYNEQF; J gene: TRBJ2-1; V gene: TRBV27
CDR3 protein: ASSPQGYYGYT; J gene: TRBJ1-2; V gene: TRBV18
CDR3 protein: ATSRGNGADTQY; J gene: TRBJ2-3; V gene: TRBV15
CDR3 protein: AWSTTNTGELF; J gene: TRBJ2-2; V gene: TRBV30
CDR3 protein: ASSLGEDQMLF; J gene: TRBJ2-2; V gene: TRBV2
CDR3 protein: ASSWGDYTDTQY; J gene: TRBJ2-3; V gene: TRBV5-1
CDR3 protein: ASSTLKTGVSYEQY; J gene: TRBJ2-7; V gene: TRBV5-1
CDR3 protein: ASSPQSRTDTQY; J gene: TRBJ2-3; V gene: TRBV18
CDR3 protein: ASSLSGGHSTEAF; J gene: TRBJ1-1; V gene: TRBV28
CDR3 protein: ASITREGGEETQY; J gene: TRBJ2-5; V gene: TRBV27
CDR3 protein: ASSPGRRTGNSPLH; J gene: TRBJ1-6; V gene: TRBV19
CDR3 protein: ASSHERRGGELF; J gene: TRBJ2-2; V gene: TRBV4-1
CDR3 protein: AISESPGQGLLGHYEQY; J gene: TRBJ2-7; V gene: TRBV10-3
CDR3 protein: ASSQMTRGYMATT; J gene: TRBJ1-2; V gene: TRBV4-1
CDR3 protein: SAVGRTTYEQY; J gene: TRBJ2-7; V gene: TRBV29-1
CDR3 protein: ASSLALSAGVMETQY; J gene: TRBJ2-5; V gene: TRBV7-6
CDR3 protein: ASSQGPGLAGVTDTQY; J gene: TRBJ2-3; V gene: TRBV4-1
CDR3 protein: ASSREAGQTYEQY; J gene: TRBJ2-7; V gene: TRBV4-2
CDR3 protein: ASRRTGWADTQY; J gene: TRBJ2-3; V gene: TRBV11-2
CDR3 protein: ATSTRTGAYGYT; J gene: TRBJ1-2; V gene: TRBV15
CDR3 protein: ASWWRLGRGGRNEQF; J gene: TRBJ2-1; V gene: TRBV2
CDR3 protein: AISESIALAEKLF; J gene: TRBJ1-4; V gene: TRBV10-3
CDR3 protein: ASSPRGGSTDTQY; J gene: TRBJ2-3; V gene: TRBV18
CDR3 protein: ASSARGNTEAF; J gene: TRBJ1-1; V gene: TRBV2
CDR3 protein: ASSLGLTGSDTQY; J gene: TRBJ2-3; V gene: TRBV5-1
CDR3 protein: ASSDRNNSPLH; J gene: TRBJ1-6; V gene: TRBV2
CDR3 protein: ASSRSLGPKKRGGPTGELF; J gene: TRBJ2-2; V gene: TRBV10-2
CDR3 protein: AISEMAGAYEQY; J gene: TRBJ2-7; V gene: TRBV10-3
CDR3 protein: ASSLARGGSEQY; J gene: TRBJ2-7; V gene: TRBV7-8